This is a list of T cell receptor beta chains from one sample in a study of T cell repertoires in cytomegalovirus infection. The antigens these receptors bind are not known. TCRdb passed the reads through MiXCR, listing each CDR3 protein once. The data show about 900,000 distinct CDR3 sequences, 30% to 40% seen once. Material: cultured CD8+ T cells from PBMCs, obtained from culture after CMV antigen stimulation. Receptors originate from a human donor in good health (CMV status not recorded). Some clones in this sample may be carry-over from other donors' samples. Both conserved end residues are part of each CDR3. D genes are given only for firm matches. Clone sizes are given selectively: once, few, many, or a class where the clone is expanded.

. TRBJ2-3 TRBV4-1 . TGCGCTGCGGGAAGGGGGAGCACAGATACGCAGTATTTT CAAGRGSTDTQYF
. TRBJ2-3 TRBV6-4 . TGTGCCAGCAGCGACCAGGGGACCTCATTAACAGATACGCAGTATTTT CASSDQGTSLTDTQYF
TRBD1 TRBJ1-2 TRBV2 . TGTGCCAGCATTCAGGGGGTGGAAGGCTACACCTTC CASIQGVEGYTF
. TRBJ1-6 TRBV7-9 few TGTGCCAGCAGCTTACCGGGGTACAGGTCACCCCTCCACTTT CASSLPGYRSPLHF
. TRBJ2-7 TRBV2 . TGTGCCAGCAGTGGAATTGAGACAAGCTTCTACGAGCAGTACTTC CASSGIETSFYEQYF
. TRBJ1-1 TRBV6-5 . TGTGCCAGCAGTTCCAACAACGCTAGCACTGAAGCTTTCTTT CASSSNNASTEAFF
TRBD2 TRBJ2-3 TRBV7-4 . TGTGCCAGCAGCCGACGGGGTAGCGGGGGTGACTCTAGCACAGATACGCAGTATTTT CASSRRGSGGDSSTDTQYF
TRBD1 TRBJ1-1 TRBV4-3 few TGCGCCAGCAGCCAAGTAGACAGGGGGAACACTGAAGCTTTCTTT CASSQVDRGNTEAFF
TRBD1 TRBJ2-4 TRBV19 . TGTGCCAGCCGGGACAGGGTCACTATCGATGTCAAAAACATTCAGTACTTC CASRDRVTIDVKNIQYF
TRBD2 TRBJ2-7 TRBV7-9 . TGTGCCAGCAGCTTGACTAGCGGGGCCATCTACGAGGAGTACTTC CASSLTSGAIYEEYF
. TRBJ2-1 TRBV6-5 few TGTGCCACCTCGGTTGGGGGGAAGGGATACAATGAGCAGTTCTTC CATSVGGKGYNEQFF
. TRBJ1-5 TRBV12-3/TRBV12-4 many TGTGCCAGCAATGTAATCGGGGCAGTAATTTATAGCAATCAGCCCCAGCATTTT CASNVIGAVIYSNQPQHF
. TRBJ1-2 TRBV4-2 once TGTGCCAGCAGCCAAGATCCGGGGGGAGGCTACACCTTC CASSQDPGGGYTF
. TRBJ1-1 TRBV19 . TGTGCCAGTAGTATAGATGACGGTGAAGCTTTCTTT CASSIDDGEAFF
TRBD1 TRBJ1-2 TRBV27 few TGTGCCAGCAGTTTCACGCCAGGGGGGCGTAACTATGGCTACACCTTC CASSFTPGGRNYGYTF
. TRBJ2-5 TRBV6-6 few TGTGCCAGCAGTTATGAGGCTGTAGGGGATGGGGAGACCCAGTACTTC CASSYEAVGDGETQYF
. TRBJ1-5 TRBV7-2 . TGTGCCAGCAGCCCAACGGGTAGCTATAGCAATCAGCCCCAGCATTTT CASSPTGSYSNQPQHF
TRBD2 TRBJ2-5 TRBV28 few TGTGCCAGCGAATTCGGGACTAGCGGGGGACAAGAGACCCAGTACTTC CASEFGTSGGQETQYF
TRBD1 TRBJ2-3 TRBV27 . TGTGCCAGCAGTGGGTCCGGGACAGGGGAGGCAGATACGCAGTATTTT CASSGSGTGEADTQYF
. TRBJ2-1 TRBV19 . TGTGCCAGTAGTATAGCCCCCCAGGGGCCTTGGGCTAATGAGCAGTTCTTC CASSIAPQGPWANEQFF
. TRBJ2-5 TRBV12-3/TRBV12-4 . TGTGCCAGCAGTCTAGGGGGACATCCCTTTCAAGAGACCCAGTACTTC CASSLGGHPFQETQYF
. TRBJ1-5 TRBV4-1 . TGCGCCAGCAGCCAAGTGGGGGCGGCGCCCCAGCATTTT CASSQVGAAPQHF
. TRBJ2-7 TRBV12-3/TRBV12-4 . TGTGCCAGCAGTTTGAACGTCGTACTTTACGAGCAGTACTTC CASSLNVVLYEQYF
. TRBJ1-5 TRBV12-3/TRBV12-4 many TGTGCCAGCAGACCTACAGGCAATCAGCCCCAGCATTTT CASRPTGNQPQHF
TRBD1 TRBJ1-1 TRBV7-9 many TGTGCCAGCAGCCCCCCGGACAGGTTAAACACTGAAGCTTTCTTT CASSPPDRLNTEAFF
. TRBJ2-3 TRBV7-6 few TGTGCCAGCAGCTCCGCGGACAAGGGTATTACGCAGTATTTT CASSSADKGITQYF
. TRBJ1-5 TRBV27 few TGTGCCAGCAGTTATGGAGGGTACAATCAGCCCCAGCATTTT CASSYGGYNQPQHF
. TRBJ1-6 TRBV7-2 many TGTGCCAGCAGCCTACGGACACGGGCGAGGGATTCACCCCTCCACTTT CASSLRTRARDSPLHF
. TRBJ2-3 TRBV7-9 many TGTGCCAGCAGCTTAGGTCGGGTAGGTCCCACAGATACGCAGTATTTT CASSLGRVGPTDTQYF
. TRBJ1-5 TRBV7-2 . TGTGCCAGCAGCTCCTGGGGCGAATTCAATCAGCCCCAGCATTTT CASSSWGEFNQPQHF
. TRBJ2-5 TRBV6-2/TRBV6-3 . TGTGCCAGCAGTTACTTGAGGTTCGAGGGACTCGCAGGGGAGACCCAGTACTTC CASSYLRFEGLAGETQYF
. TRBJ2-1 TRBV5-1 . TGCGCCAGCAGCTTAACAAGGGACTCTTACAATGAGCAGTTCTTC CASSLTRDSYNEQFF
. TRBJ1-2 TRBV6-6 . TGTGCCAGCAGTTACTCTGCCGGGGGCCATAGATATGGCTACACCTTC CASSYSAGGHRYGYTF
TRBD2 TRBJ2-1 TRBV9 . TGTGCCAGCAGCGATCAGCGGGGGGAGAGGAATGAGCAGTTCTTC CASSDQRGERNEQFF
. TRBJ2-3 TRBV2 few TGTGCCAGCAGTGAAGGGATATTCAGCACAGATACGCAGTATTTT CASSEGIFSTDTQYF
TRBD1 TRBJ1-2 TRBV13 . TGTGCCAGCAGCTTAGAGGGACAGTTTTTTGGCTACACCTTC CASSLEGQFFGYTF
. TRBJ1-5 TRBV4-1 few TGCGCCAGCAGCCTTCAAGGAGGTACAGATCAGCCCCAGCATTTT CASSLQGGTDQPQHF
. TRBJ2-1 TRBV2 . TGTGCCAGCACCCTAATAATGCAGTTCTTC CASTLIMQFF
. TRBJ2-1 TRBV19 few TGTGCCAGTAGTATCGGTTCAGGCTCCTACAATGAGCAGTTCTTC CASSIGSGSYNEQFF
. TRBJ2-7 TRBV27 many TGTGCCAGCAGCTCGACGGTCTCCTACGAGCAGTACTTC CASSSTVSYEQYF
. TRBJ2-5 TRBV7-3 . TGTGCCAGCAGCTTAGATGGGTTGGAGACCCAGTACTTC CASSLDGLETQYF
TRBD1 TRBJ1-3 TRBV14 . TGTGCCAGCGCGGGACAGGGGGTCGCTGGAAACACCATATATTTT CASAGQGVAGNTIYF